The 32 T cell receptor beta chains presented below share a single source sample, sequenced in a study of shared T cell receptors in the human thymus. Produced via immunoSEQ multiplex PCR; TCRdb's table is partial and in-frame only. The top ten clones hold 0.0095% to 0.013% of a sample with hundreds of thousands of clones, approximately 88% of them seen once. These same records also appear under a second study, on human thymus T cells.

Source material: thymocytes. Receptors originate from a boy under two years old with a congenital heart defect.

V gene TRBV4-3 combines with J gene TRBJ2-1; 8 bases agree with TRBD2. J gave up 2 bases and V 4 bases, and 13 bases lay outside the gene matches. The CDR3 runs to 18 residues. The germline CDR1 and CDR2 sequences are LGHNA and YSLEER. The CDR3 protein is CASSPRTVSGSPYNEQFF. DNA for the CDR3: TGCGCCAGCAGCCCACGGACGGTCAGCGGGAGCCCCTACAATGAGCAGTTCTTC.

CDR3 DNA sequence: TGTGCCAGCAGTCCTCCGGGACAGGTTAGGAGGATCTATGGCTACACCTTC. It specifies CASSPPGQVRRIYGYTF. The chain is built from TRBV28 and TRBJ1-2, with TRBD1 identical over 8 bases. The CDR3 sequence is 17 residues long. Germline CDR1 MDHEN, CDR2 SYDVKM. Trimming took 5 bases from V and 4 from J; bases not matched to a gene: 15.

V is TRBV11-3 and J is TRBJ2-1; 7 positions agree with TRBD1. Germline CDR1 and CDR2: SGHNT and YENEEA. V lost 5 bases, J lost 5 bases, and 6 bases stayed unmatched. This CDR3 contains 14 residues. CDR3 DNA: TGTGCCAGCAGCCCGCGGCAGGGGGACAATGAGCAGTTCTTC. Residues: CASSPRQGDNEQFF.

V is TRBV5-1 and J is TRBJ2-3; D is ambiguous. Trimming left V 1 base short and J 1 base short, with 4 bases between. This CDR3 is 13 amino acids long. Germline loops: CDR1 SGHRS, CDR2 YFSETQ. The CDR3 spells CASSLTGTDTQYF. The CDR3 nucleotides are TGCGCCAGCAGCTTGACAGGCACAGATACGCAGTATTTT.

This clone was seen a single time. The chain links TRBV7-9 to TRBJ2-7, with a possible D match to TRBD2 (6 bases). The CDR3 is 16 residues long. CDR1 and CDR2 (germline): SEHNR, FQNEAQ (reference sequence). V was clipped by 3 bases and J by 4 bases, with 19 bases between them. The CDR3 sequence is CASSFIATGVRYEQYF. In nucleotides, the CDR3 is TGTGCCAGCAGCTTTATTGCTACGGGAGTTCGTTACGAGCAGTACTTC.

This clone was found a few times. The gene calls are TRBV6-6 and TRBJ1-2; tentatively, D is TRBD1 (5 bases). CDR1 and CDR2 from the germline V gene are MNHNY and SVGAGI (reference sequence). CDR3 length equals 12 residues. Trimming cost V 4 bases and J 4 bases, with 7 bases left between them. CDR3 amino acids: CASSSRVYGYTF. DNA for the CDR3: TGTGCCAGCAGTTCCAGGGTCTATGGCTACACCTTC.

This chain uses TRBV15 with TRBJ2-7; 9 nucleotides line up with TRBD1. The CDR3 consists of 16 residues. The germline CDR1 and CDR2 sequences are LNHNV and YYDKDF (reference sequence). V was clipped by 0 bases and J by 5 bases; unmatched bases: 8. CDR3 amino acids: CATSRDRNRDRDEQYF. Written as DNA, the CDR3 is TGTGCCACCAGCAGAGACCGTAACCGGGACAGGGACGAGCAGTACTTC.

To note about this clone: A read error may produce the germline difference seen at one junction end. This rearrangement joins TRBV27 to TRBJ2-7, with 8 bases fitting TRBD2. Germline lookup yields CDR1 MNHEY and CDR2 SMNVEV (reference sequence). This CDR3 comprises 14 residues. The CDR3 DNA reads as TGTGCCAGCGGGGGGGGACTAGGCTCCAACGAGCAGTACTTC. This gives the protein CASGGGLGSNEQYF.

This clone showed up just once. The chain combines TRBV4-3 with TRBJ2-1, with 10 bases identical to TRBD2. The V segment lost 3 bases and the J segment 4 bases; nucleotides outside the gene matches: 6. Germline V gene lookup returns CDR1 LGHNA and CDR2 YSLEER. This CDR3 is 16 amino acids long. In DNA form, the CDR3 reads TGCGCCAGCAGCCACCCAGCGGGAGGGGGATACAATGAGCAGTTCTTC. This translates into CASSHPAGGGYNEQFF.

This sequence joins TRBV7-8 and TRBJ2-7; 11 bases match TRBD2. The CDR3 spans 18 residues. Germline V gene data show CDR1 as SGHVS and CDR2 as FQNEAQ. Unmatched junction bases numbered 12, after V lost 5 bases and J lost 0 bases. The CDR3, as DNA: TGTGCCAGCAGCCCACACAAGACCGGGACTAGCGGCTCCTACGAGCAGTACTTC. Translation gives CASSPHKTGTSGSYEQYF.

The CDR3 DNA reads TGTGCCAGCAGCCCACGGACTAGGAGGGGTTATACGCAGTATTTT. As protein: CASSPRTRRGYTQYF. The chain combines TRBV11-3 with TRBJ2-3; 7 bases are shared with TRBD2. The CDR3 length is 15 residues. Losses at the gene ends were 5 bases for V and 7 bases for J; bases not matched to a gene: 12. Germline V gene data show CDR1 as SGHNT and CDR2 as YENEEA.

This chain uses TRBV14 with TRBJ2-7, with a weak D call TRBD1 (6 bases). Germline loops: CDR1 SGHDN, CDR2 FVKESK. Trimming removed 5 bases from V and 4 bases from J, with 12 bases in between. The CDR3 extends over 13 amino acids. The CDR3 here is CASSEPTGYEQYF. Written as DNA, the CDR3 is TGTGCCAGCAGCGAACCGACAGGATACGAGCAGTACTTC.

The chain uses TRBV4-3 and TRBJ2-2; 15 positions match TRBD2. Trimming took 1 base from V and 4 from J; bases not matched to a gene: 10. The CDR3 consists of 20 residues. Germline V lookup: CDR1 LGHNA, CDR2 YSLEER. The CDR3 DNA is TGCGCCAGCAGCCAAGCCGGACTAGCGGGAGGGACGATGGGCACCGGGGAGCTGTTTTTT. The encoded protein is CASSQAGLAGGTMGTGELFF.

The genes are TRBV6-6 and TRBJ1-2, with a tentative D call TRBD1 (5 bases). Deletions cut 5 bases from V and 4 bases from J, with 17 bases between. Germline V gene data show CDR1 as MNHNY and CDR2 as SVGAGI (reference sequence). This CDR3 spans 15 amino acids. The DNA for the CDR3 is TGTGCCAGCAGTCCCCGTCGGGGGTTGTGCTATGGCTACACCTTC. Translation gives CASSPRRGLCYGYTF.

The chain links TRBV2 to TRBJ1-5, with 9 positions matching TRBD1. Losses at the gene ends were 4 bases for V and 3 bases for J; bases not matched to a gene: 7. The germline gives CDR1 SNHLY, CDR2 FYNNEI. CDR3 size: 16 residues. The CDR3 reads CASSGTGTGPNQPQHF. DNA of the CDR3: TGTGCCAGCAGTGGTACCGGGACAGGGCCCAATCAGCCCCAGCATTTT.

The chain joins TRBV5-1 to TRBJ2-7; TRBD2 matches at 11 bases. The V segment lost 5 bases and the J segment 0 bases; nucleotides outside the gene matches: 7. Germline loops: CDR1 SGHRS, CDR2 YFSETQ. CDR3 size: 16 residues. This CDR3 reads CASRLAGTSGSYEQYF. The CDR3 coding sequence is TGCGCCAGCAGACTTGCCGGGACTAGCGGCTCCTACGAGCAGTACTTC. Supplemented by reference TRBV5-1 and TRBJ2-7, the full variable domain reads KAGVTQTPRYLIKTRGQQVTLSCSPISGHRSVSWYQQTPGQGLQFLFEYFSETQRNKGNFPGRFSGRQFSNSRSEMNVSTLELGDSALYLCASRLAGTSGSYEQYFGPGTRLTVT.

The chain links TRBV7-2 to TRBJ1-4; 9 nucleotides agree with TRBD1. Looked up from germline, CDR1 is SGHTA and CDR2 is FQGNSA. The CDR3 spans 15 residues. Trimming took 4 bases from V and 7 from J; bases not matched to a gene: 7. This CDR3 reads CASSSHRGHGEKLFF. The CDR3 region has the DNA TGTGCCAGCAGCTCTCACAGGGGGCATGGTGAAAAACTGTTTTTT.

This clone showed up just once. The CDR3 here is CASSPPGGRHYEQYF. CDR3 nucleotides: TGTGCCAGCAGTCCCCCTGGCGGGAGACACTACGAGCAGTACTTC. V gene TRBV28 combines with J gene TRBJ2-7; 7 bases map to TRBD2. This CDR3 comprises 15 residues. The V gene end was trimmed by 5 bases and the J gene end by 3 bases; junction bases not matched to a gene: 10. From germline, CDR1 is MDHEN and CDR2 SYDVKM.

The chain couples TRBV6-1 to TRBJ1-2; D is perhaps TRBD1 (6 bases). V lost 10 bases, J lost 13 bases, and 28 bases lay in between. Germline CDR1 is MNHNS and CDR2 is SASEGT. The CDR3 length is 14 residues. As DNA, the CDR3 is TGTGCCACCATCCACAGGGCCGACCTCCTATTCGGCACCTTC. It codes for CATIHRADLLFGTF.

The chain carries TRBV28 and TRBJ2-7; 9 positions agree with TRBD2. V lost 6 bases to trimming and J lost 0 bases; unmatched junction nucleotides: 15. Germline loops: CDR1 MDHEN, CDR2 SYDVKM. The CDR3 consists of 18 residues. CDR3 coding DNA: TGTGCCAGCAGGTCCGGCGCTAGCGGGAAGAGCCCCTCCTACGAGCAGTACTTC. Amino acid sequence: CASRSGASGKSPSYEQYF.

The chain combines TRBV4-1 with TRBJ2-7; 11 nucleotides agree with TRBD1. With V trimmed by 4 bases and J by 6 bases, 5 bases remained unmatched. The CDR3 covers 14 residues. The germline gives CDR1 MGHRA, CDR2 YSYEKL. DNA for the CDR3: TGCGCCAGCAGCCTCCCGGGACAGGGGGGCGAGCAGTACTTC. Amino acids: CASSLPGQGGEQYF.

The chain links TRBV6-6 to TRBJ2-3, with 7 bases matching TRBD2. CDR3 length: 16 amino acids. Germline CDR1 and CDR2: MNHNY and SVGAGI (reference sequence). J gave up 1 base and V 6 bases, and 10 bases lay outside the gene matches. The CDR3 sequence: CASRGGRGPRTDTQYF. CDR3 nucleotide sequence: TGTGCCAGCAGGGGCGGGAGAGGGCCGCGCACAGATACGCAGTATTTT.

V usage is TRBV6-4 and J usage is TRBJ1-1, with TRBD1 identical over 10 bases. This CDR3 is 16 amino acids long. The germline gives CDR1 MRHNA, CDR2 SNTAGT. Trimming took 7 bases from V and 3 from J; bases not matched to a gene: 11. The CDR3 loop reads CASTKTGTGAHTEAFF. CDR3 sequence (DNA): TGTGCCAGCACCAAGACAGGGACAGGGGCCCACACTGAAGCTTTCTTT.

This sequence joins TRBV7-2 and TRBJ2-5; 9 bases align to TRBD1. Unmatched junction bases numbered 8, after V lost 8 bases and J lost 4 bases. CDR3 length: 14 amino acids. Germline CDR1 reads SGHTA; CDR2 reads FQGNSA. This CDR3 is CASCRDRVGETQYF. The CDR3 nucleotides are TGTGCCAGCTGCCGGGACAGGGTGGGAGAGACCCAGTACTTC.

This clone was counted a single time. The rearrangement links TRBV5-6 to TRBJ2-1, with TRBD2 matching over 10 bases. Germline trimming cut 4 bases from V and 5 bases from J; bases unmatched to any gene: 3. Germline CDR1 and CDR2: SGHDT and YYEEEE. CDR3 size: 14 residues. Here the CDR3 DNA reads TGTGCCAGCAGCCGGACTAGCGGTAACAATGAGCAGTTCTTC. Translating it yields CASSRTSGNNEQFF.

This sequence joins TRBV7-2 and TRBJ2-7; 12 bases fit TRBD2. V gave up 5 bases and J gave up 3 bases; unmatched junction bases: 8. Germline assignment: CDR1 SGHTA and CDR2 FQGNSA. This CDR3 has 16 amino acids. CDR3 protein: CASSPSQTSGSYEQYF. DNA of the CDR3: TGTGCCAGCAGCCCTAGCCAGACTAGCGGGAGCTACGAGCAGTACTTC.

This sequence joins TRBV14 and TRBJ2-1; D may be TRBD2 (5 bases). This CDR3 region has 15 residues. Germline V gene lookup returns CDR1 SGHDN and CDR2 FVKESK. Trimming took off 4 bases at V and 5 bases at J, with 15 bases between the two ends. The chain's CDR3 is CASSPRVAGDNEQFF. For the CDR3, the DNA is TGTGCCAGCAGCCCCCGGGTCGCGGGCGACAATGAGCAGTTCTTC. Supplemented by reference TRBV14 and TRBJ2-1, the full variable domain reads EAGVTQFPSHSVIEKGQTVTLRCDPISGHDNLYWYRRVMGKEIKFLLHFVKESKQDESGMPNNRFLAERTGGTYSTLKVQPAELEDSGVYFCASSPRVAGDNEQFFGPGTRLTVL.

V and J are TRBV5-8 and TRBJ2-1; no reliable D call. CDR3 length: 14 residues. Trimming stripped 6 bases from V and 8 bases from J, with 18 bases between. Germline loops: CDR1 SGHTS, CDR2 YDEGEE. The CDR3 DNA sequence: TGTGCCAGCATCCGATCCCCTAGTTTAGATGAGCAGTTCTTC. It specifies CASIRSPSLDEQFF.

This clone has just one count. The V call is TRBV11-3, the J call TRBJ2-4; 10 bases line up with TRBD1. The CDR3 contains 17 residues. CDR1 SGHNT and CDR2 YENEEA come from the germline V gene. V dropped 0 bases and J dropped 9; count of bases not matched to a gene: 11. The CDR3 sequence: CASSLDHLDRGPGIQYF. The CDR3 DNA follows: TGTGCCAGCAGCTTAGATCACCTTGACAGGGGGCCGGGCATTCAGTACTTC.

This clone was counted between two and nine times. This sequence joins TRBV14 and TRBJ2-7; no clear D gene. The CDR3 loop spans 14 amino acids. Per germline, CDR1 SGHDN and CDR2 FVKESK. Trimming cost V 1 base and J 5 bases, with 12 bases left between them. The CDR3 nucleotides read TGTGCCAGCAGCCAAGGGCAGCGTTCCCACGAGCAGTACTTC. Translation gives CASSQGQRSHEQYF.

V usage is TRBV29-1 and J usage is TRBJ2-1; 9 positions match TRBD2. Trimming cost V 7 bases and J 10 bases; bases outside gene matches: 8. This CDR3 region has 12 residues. Looked up from germline, CDR1 is SQVTM and CDR2 is ANQGSEA. For the CDR3, the DNA is TGCAGCGCCCCGACTAGCGGTGGAGAGCAGTTCTTC. Amino acid sequence: CSAPTSGGEQFF.

This clone was picked up one time. An end of the junction differs from the germline gene, which may be a read error. The chain links TRBV27 to TRBJ1-1; TRBD1 matches at 7 bases. CDR1 is MNHEY, CDR2 SMNVEV, per germline (reference sequence). The CDR3 runs to 16 residues. The CDR3 spells CASSDRQGRKNTETFF. The CDR3 DNA reads TGTGCCAGCAGTGACAGACAGGGTCGGAAGAACACTGAAACTTTCTTT.